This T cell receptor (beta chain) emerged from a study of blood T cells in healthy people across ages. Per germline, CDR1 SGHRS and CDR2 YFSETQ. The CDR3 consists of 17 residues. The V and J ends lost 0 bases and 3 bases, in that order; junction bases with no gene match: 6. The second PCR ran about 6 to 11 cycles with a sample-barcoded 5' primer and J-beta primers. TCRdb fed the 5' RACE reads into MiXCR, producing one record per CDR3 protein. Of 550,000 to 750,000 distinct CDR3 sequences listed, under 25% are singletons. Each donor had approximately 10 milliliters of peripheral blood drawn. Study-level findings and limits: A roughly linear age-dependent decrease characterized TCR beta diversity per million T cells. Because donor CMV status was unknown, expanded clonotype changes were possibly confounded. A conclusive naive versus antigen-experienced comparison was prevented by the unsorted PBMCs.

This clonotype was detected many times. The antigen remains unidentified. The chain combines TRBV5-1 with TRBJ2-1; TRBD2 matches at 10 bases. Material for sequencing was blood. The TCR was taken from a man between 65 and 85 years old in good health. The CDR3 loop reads CASSLGGSGGFYNEQFF. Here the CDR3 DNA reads TGCGCCAGCAGCTTGGGGGGTAGCGGGGGGTTCTACAATGAGCAGTTCTTC.